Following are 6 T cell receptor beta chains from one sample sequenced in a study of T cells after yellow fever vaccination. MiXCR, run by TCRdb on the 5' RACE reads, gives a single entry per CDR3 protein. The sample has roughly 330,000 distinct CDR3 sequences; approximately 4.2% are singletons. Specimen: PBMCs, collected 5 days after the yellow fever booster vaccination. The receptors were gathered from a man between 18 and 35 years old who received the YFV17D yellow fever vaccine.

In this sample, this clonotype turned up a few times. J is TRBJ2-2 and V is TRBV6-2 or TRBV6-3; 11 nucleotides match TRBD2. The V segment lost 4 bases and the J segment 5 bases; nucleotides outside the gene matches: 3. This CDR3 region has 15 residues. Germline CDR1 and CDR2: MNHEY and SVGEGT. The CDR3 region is CASSSWTSGTGELFF. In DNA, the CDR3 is TGTGCCAGCAGTTCGTGGACTAGCGGGACCGGGGAGCTGTTTTTT.

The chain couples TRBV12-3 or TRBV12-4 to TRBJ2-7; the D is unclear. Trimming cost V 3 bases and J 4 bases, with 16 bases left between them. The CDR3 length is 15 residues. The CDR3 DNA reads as TGTGCCAGCAGTTTTGGTCTGCGTCCAGTTTACGAGCAGTACTTC. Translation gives CASSFGLRPVYEQYF.

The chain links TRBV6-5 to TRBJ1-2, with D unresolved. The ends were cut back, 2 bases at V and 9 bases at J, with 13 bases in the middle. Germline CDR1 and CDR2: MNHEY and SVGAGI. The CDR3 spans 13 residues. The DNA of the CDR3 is TGTGCCAGCAGTTACGCCCCAGAACAGTGCTACACCTTC. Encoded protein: CASSYAPEQCYTF.

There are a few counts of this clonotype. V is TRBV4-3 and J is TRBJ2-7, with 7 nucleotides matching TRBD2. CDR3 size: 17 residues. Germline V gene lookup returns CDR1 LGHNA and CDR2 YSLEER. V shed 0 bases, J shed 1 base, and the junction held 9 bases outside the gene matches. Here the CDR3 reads CASSQDYYRSGSYEQYV. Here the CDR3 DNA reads TGCGCCAGCAGCCAAGATTATTACCGTAGCGGGTCCTACGAGCAGTACGTC.

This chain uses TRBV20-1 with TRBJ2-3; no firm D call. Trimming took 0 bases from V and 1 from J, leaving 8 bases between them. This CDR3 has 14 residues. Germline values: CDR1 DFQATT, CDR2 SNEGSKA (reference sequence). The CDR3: CSARDPTGTDTQYF. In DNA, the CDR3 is TGCAGTGCTAGAGATCCTACGGGCACAGATACGCAGTATTTT.

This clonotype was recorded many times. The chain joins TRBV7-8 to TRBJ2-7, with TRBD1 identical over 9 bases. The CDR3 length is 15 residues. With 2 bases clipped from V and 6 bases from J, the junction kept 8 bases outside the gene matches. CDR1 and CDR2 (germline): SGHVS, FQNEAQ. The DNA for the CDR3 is TGTGCCAGCAGCTTACAAAACAGGGGGCTTTCCGAGCAGTACTTC. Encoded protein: CASSLQNRGLSEQYF.